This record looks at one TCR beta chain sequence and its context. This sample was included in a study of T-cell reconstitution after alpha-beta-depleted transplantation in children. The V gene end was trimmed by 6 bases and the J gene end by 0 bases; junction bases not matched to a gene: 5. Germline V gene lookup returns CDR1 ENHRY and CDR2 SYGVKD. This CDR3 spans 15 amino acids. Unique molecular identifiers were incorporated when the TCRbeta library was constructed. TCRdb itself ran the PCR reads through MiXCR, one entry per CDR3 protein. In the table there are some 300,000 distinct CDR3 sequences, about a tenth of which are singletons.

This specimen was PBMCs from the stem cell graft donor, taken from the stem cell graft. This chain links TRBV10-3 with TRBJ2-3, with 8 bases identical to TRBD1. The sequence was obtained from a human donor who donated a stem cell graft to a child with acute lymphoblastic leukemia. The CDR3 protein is CAISRDRGSTDTQYF. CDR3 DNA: TGTGCCATCAGCCGCGACAGGGGCAGCACAGATACGCAGTATTTT.